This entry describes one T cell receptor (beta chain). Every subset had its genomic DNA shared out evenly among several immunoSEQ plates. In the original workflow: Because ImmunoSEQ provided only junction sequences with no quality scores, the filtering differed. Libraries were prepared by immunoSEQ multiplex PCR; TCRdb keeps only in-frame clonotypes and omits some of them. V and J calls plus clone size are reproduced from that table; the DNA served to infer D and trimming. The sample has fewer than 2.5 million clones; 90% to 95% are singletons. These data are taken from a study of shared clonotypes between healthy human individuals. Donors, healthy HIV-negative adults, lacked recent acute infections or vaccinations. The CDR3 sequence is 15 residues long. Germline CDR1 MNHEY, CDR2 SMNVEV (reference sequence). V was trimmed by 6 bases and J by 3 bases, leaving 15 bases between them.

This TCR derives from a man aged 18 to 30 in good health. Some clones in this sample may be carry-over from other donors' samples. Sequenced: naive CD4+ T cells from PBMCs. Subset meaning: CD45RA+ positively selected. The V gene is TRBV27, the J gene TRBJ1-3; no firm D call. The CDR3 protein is CASRSWESGGNTIYF. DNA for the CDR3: TGTGCCAGCAGGTCCTGGGAGTCTGGTGGAAACACCATATATTTT.